Listed below are T cell receptor beta chains from one sample, sequenced in a study of beta chain features in type 1 diabetes. TCRdb keeps only in-frame clones here, not all; method: immunoSEQ multiplex PCR. This table holds about 470,000 clones, around 30% found once. The sequencing sample was made of naive CD4+ T cells from blood. These receptors were collected from a man younger than 30 in good health. Both conserved end residues are part of each CDR3. A D gene is named only where the DNA matches it firmly. Size is stated for part of the rows, as once, few or many counts, or as a class when the clone is expanded.

d_call	v_call	clone_size	j_call	cdr3_aa	cdr3_nt
.	TRBV9	.	TRBJ1-2	CASTLGQGYGYTF	TGTGCCAGCACTCTGGGGCAGGGTTATGGCTACACCTTC
.	TRBV5-1	.	TRBJ1-1	CASTGAWNTEAFF	TGCGCCAGCACCGGGGCCTGGAACACTGAAGCTTTCTTT
.	TRBV11-2	.	TRBJ2-7	CASSLDQNPAYEQYF	TGTGCCAGCAGCTTAGATCAGAACCCTGCCTACGAGCAGTACTTC
TRBD2	TRBV9	few	TRBJ2-3	CASSVGLAGPDTQYF	TGTGCCAGCAGCGTGGGGCTAGCGGGGCCCGATACGCAGTATTTT
TRBD2	TRBV9	few	TRBJ2-5	CASSAGGQRETQYF	TGTGCCAGCTCAGCGGGAGGACAAAGAGAGACCCAGTACTTC
TRBD2	TRBV18	few	TRBJ2-3	CASSPGLAGGSDTQYF	TGTGCCAGCTCACCAGGGCTAGCGGGAGGATCAGATACGCAGTATTTT
TRBD1	TRBV6-6	few	TRBJ1-2	CASSRGQDYGYTF	TGTGCCAGCAGTCGAGGACAGGACTATGGCTACACCTTC
.	TRBV30	.	TRBJ1-4	CAWRPTGSTNEKLFF	TGTGCCTGGAGACCTACAGGGTCTACTAATGAAAAACTGTTTTTT
TRBD1	TRBV10-3	.	TRBJ2-6	CATAQGEPGANVLTF	TGTGCCACCGCCCAGGGGGAGCCTGGGGCCAACGTCCTGACTTTC
TRBD2	TRBV15	few	TRBJ2-7	CATSRGGLAVLDF	TGTGCCACCAGCAGAGGGGGACTAGCGGTCCTGGACTTC
.	TRBV27	.	TRBJ2-1	CASSGRGTITLF	TGTGCCAGCAGTGGCCGCGGTACGATTACGCTCTTC
.	TRBV7-9	.	TRBJ1-4	CASSPRRSNEKLFF	TGTGCCAGCAGCCCGCGCAGGAGTAATGAAAAACTGTTTTTT
.	TRBV5-1	few	TRBJ2-5	CASSPTRETQYF	TGCGCCAGCAGCCCGACGAGGGAGACCCAGTACTTC
.	TRBV2	.	TRBJ1-1	CASSDRARTEAFF	TGTGCCAGCAGTGACAGGGCTCGGACTGAAGCTTTCTTT
TRBD2	TRBV27	few	TRBJ2-3	CASTPGTRSTDTQYF	TGTGCCAGCACCCCCGGGACTAGAAGCACAGATACGCAGTATTTT
.	TRBV4-1	few	TRBJ2-5	CASSLLPDGQETQYF	TGCGCCAGCAGCCTCCTTCCCGACGGGCAAGAGACCCAGTACTTC
.	TRBV7-9	.	TRBJ2-2	CASSLQGTGELFF	TGTGCCAGCAGCTTACAGGGAACCGGGGAGCTGTTTTTT
.	TRBV30	few	TRBJ2-5	CAWSVRLGETQYF	TGTGCCTGGAGTGTACGACTTGGGGAGACCCAGTACTTC
.	TRBV30	.	TRBJ1-1	CAWRETLNTEAFF	TGTGCCTGGAGAGAGACGTTGAACACTGAAGCTTTCTTT
.	TRBV4-1	.	TRBJ2-5	CASGLPQETQYF	TGCGCCAGCGGGCTCCCCCAAGAGACCCAGTACTTC
.	TRBV18	few	TRBJ1-2	CASSRETGPYGYTF	TGTGCCAGCTCACGCGAGACAGGTCCCTATGGCTACACCTTC
.	TRBV7-9	many	TRBJ2-3	CASSDTDTQYF	TGTGCCAGCAGCGACACAGATACGCAGTATTTT
.	TRBV20-1	.	TRBJ2-5	CSARYQETQYF	TGCAGTGCTCGCTACCAAGAGACCCAGTACTTC
TRBD2	TRBV10-3	.	TRBJ2-1	CATRVAGEGEQFF	TGTGCCACGAGGGTGGCGGGAGAAGGGGAGCAGTTCTTC
TRBD2	TRBV7-9	few	TRBJ2-1	CASSLGLNSYNEQFF	TGTGCCAGCAGCCTGGGACTAAATTCCTACAATGAGCAGTTCTTC
.	TRBV10-3	few	TRBJ2-4	CAISFTGDIQYF	TGTGCCATCAGCTTTACCGGGGACATTCAGTACTTC
.	TRBV14	.	TRBJ1-2	CASSQDLPGAIYGYTF	TGTGCCAGCAGCCAAGATTTACCAGGGGCCATCTATGGCTACACCTTC
.	TRBV5-1	few	TRBJ1-1	CASSLPGTANTEAFF	TGCGCCAGCAGCCTCCCCGGGACGGCGAACACTGAAGCTTTCTTT
.	TRBV2	.	TRBJ2-7	CASRESHVTYEQYF	TGTGCCAGCAGGGAAAGCCACGTGACCTACGAGCAGTACTTC
TRBD2	TRBV7-2	.	TRBJ2-5	CASSTPLWREPETQYF	TGTGCCAGCAGCACTCCCCTCTGGCGGGAGCCAGAGACCCAGTACTTC
TRBD1	TRBV29-1	few	TRBJ2-5	CSVEMQGARETQYF	TGCAGCGTTGAAATGCAGGGGGCGCGGGAGACCCAGTACTTC
.	TRBV29-1	few	TRBJ2-5	CSVEQGGRETQYF	TGCAGCGTTGAGCAGGGGGGAAGAGAGACCCAGTACTTC
.	TRBV15	few	TRBJ2-4	CATSRVRPGGNIQYF	TGTGCCACCAGCAGAGTTCGGCCCGGCGGCAACATTCAGTACTTC
.	TRBV15	.	TRBJ2-3	CATSKIKPDTQYF	TGTGCCACCAGCAAAATCAAACCAGATACGCAGTATTTT
.	TRBV7-9	few	TRBJ2-3	CASSLTASWDTQYF	TGTGCCAGCAGCCTGACGGCGAGTTGGGATACGCAGTATTTT
TRBD2	TRBV23-1	few	TRBJ2-1	CASSQGLAGLSYNEQFF	TGCGCCAGCAGTCAAGGACTAGCGGGACTCTCCTACAATGAGCAGTTCTTC
TRBD1	TRBV5-1	.	TRBJ2-5	CASSAGQGRTQETQYF	TGCGCCAGCAGCGCTGGACAGGGACGAACCCAAGAGACCCAGTACTTC
TRBD1	TRBV5-4	.	TRBJ2-3	CASSYRGEDTQYF	TGTGCCAGCAGCTACAGGGGTGAAGATACGCAGTATTTT
TRBD2	TRBV7-2	few	TRBJ2-3	CASRTSGSGPDTQYF	TGTGCCAGCAGGACTAGCGGGAGTGGGCCAGATACGCAGTATTTT
.	TRBV18	.	TRBJ2-7	CASSPDLGIYEQYF	TGTGCCAGCTCACCAGATCTAGGGATCTACGAGCAGTACTTC
TRBD2	TRBV12-5	.	TRBJ2-1	CASGLTPGTTNNEQFF	TGTGCTAGTGGTTTGACACCTGGGACTACGAACAATGAGCAGTTCTTC
TRBD2	TRBV29-1	few	TRBJ2-1	CSVILANRYNEQFF	TGCAGCGTAATACTAGCGAACCGCTACAATGAGCAGTTCTTC